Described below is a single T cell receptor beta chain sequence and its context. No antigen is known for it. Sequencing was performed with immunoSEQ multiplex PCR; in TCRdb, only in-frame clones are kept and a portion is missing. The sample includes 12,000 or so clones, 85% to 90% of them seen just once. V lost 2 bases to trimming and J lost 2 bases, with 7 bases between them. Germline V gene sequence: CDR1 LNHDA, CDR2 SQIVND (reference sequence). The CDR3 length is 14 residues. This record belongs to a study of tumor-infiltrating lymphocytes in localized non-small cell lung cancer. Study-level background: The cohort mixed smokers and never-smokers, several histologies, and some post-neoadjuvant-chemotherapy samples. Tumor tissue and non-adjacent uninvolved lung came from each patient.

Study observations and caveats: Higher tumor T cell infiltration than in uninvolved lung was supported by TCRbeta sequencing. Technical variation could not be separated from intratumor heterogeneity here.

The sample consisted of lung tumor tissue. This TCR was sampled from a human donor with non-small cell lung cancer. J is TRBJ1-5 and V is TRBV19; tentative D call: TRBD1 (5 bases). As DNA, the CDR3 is TGTGCCAGTAGTATACAGGGTCGCAATCAGCCCCAGCATTTT. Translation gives CASSIQGRNQPQHF. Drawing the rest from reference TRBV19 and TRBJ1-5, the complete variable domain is DGGITQSPKYLFRKEGQNVTLSCEQNLNHDAMYWYRQDPGQGLRLIYYSQIVNDFQKGDIAEGYSVSREKKESFPLTVTSAQKNPTAFYLCASSIQGRNQPQHFGDGTRLSIL.